The rows below give T cell receptor beta chains drawn from one sample of a study of neurological immune-mediated disorders. MiXCR was run by TCRdb on the 5' RACE reads, yielding one entry per CDR3 protein. The sample consists of tens of thousands of distinct CDR3 sequences, more than 10% of them appearing once. Sequencing was done on a sample of PBMCs. These receptors were taken from a woman between 55 and 75 years old with HTLV-1-associated myelopathy (HAM/TSP). Each CDR3 is given with its conserved first and last residue. D genes are given only for firm matches.

NA | TRBV6-5 | CASSYSGGNYGYTF
NA | TRBV7-2 | CASSPGNRAGNTIYF
TRBD1 | TRBV12-3/TRBV12-4 | CASRRDSGNQPQHF
NA | TRBV20-1 | CSARDAVWGGSPLHF
TRBD1 | TRBV10-3 | CAISGTGGSISRNTEAFF
TRBD1 | TRBV7-2 | CASSRDRDRGAEKLFF
NA | TRBV20-1 | CSASPLSYNEQFF
NA | TRBV20-1 | CSAERLKENQPQHF
NA | TRBV7-2 | CASSYFGTIVGGNTIYF
TRBD1 | TRBV24-1 | CATSAPQGQGAVYNEQFF
NA | TRBV20-1 | CSAYREGNEQFF
TRBD1 | TRBV12-3/TRBV12-4 | CASSSMGTASGELFF